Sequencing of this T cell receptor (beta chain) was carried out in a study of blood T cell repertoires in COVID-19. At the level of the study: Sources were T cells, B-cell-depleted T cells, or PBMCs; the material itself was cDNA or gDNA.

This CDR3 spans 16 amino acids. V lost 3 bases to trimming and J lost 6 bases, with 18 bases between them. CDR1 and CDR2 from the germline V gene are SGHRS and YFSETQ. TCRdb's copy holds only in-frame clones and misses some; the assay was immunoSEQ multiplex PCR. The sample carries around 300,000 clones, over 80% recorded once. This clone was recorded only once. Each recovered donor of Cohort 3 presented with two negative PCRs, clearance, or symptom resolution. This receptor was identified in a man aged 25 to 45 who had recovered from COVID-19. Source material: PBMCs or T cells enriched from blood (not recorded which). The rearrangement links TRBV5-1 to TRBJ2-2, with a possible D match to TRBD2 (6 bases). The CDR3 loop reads CASSWREVIGPGELFF. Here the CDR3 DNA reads TGCGCCAGCAGCTGGAGGGAAGTAATAGGCCCCGGGGAGCTGTTTTTT. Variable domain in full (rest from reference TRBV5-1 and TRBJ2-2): KAGVTQTPRYLIKTRGQQVTLSCSPISGHRSVSWYQQTPGQGLQFLFEYFSETQRNKGNFPGRFSGRQFSNSRSEMNVSTLELGDSALYLCASSWREVIGPGELFFGEGSRLTVL.